The T cell receptor beta chain under discussion was sequenced for a study of CD8 T cells in Susac syndrome (dated by TCRdb to 2018 to 2020). A note on the overall study: Whether CD8+ T cell activation and differentiation in Susac syndrome was antigen driven was tested using repertoire sequencing. The study at large found these results: The number of individuals in the TCR sequencing and HLA analysis was recognized as being relatively small.

A remark on this clonotype: No cognate antigen has been identified for it. The sample holds no much larger clone one base away, and base qualities are not on file.

Peripheral blood CD8+ and CD4+ T cells from healthy donors, Susac syndrome patients and multiple sclerosis patients were profiled by high-throughput TCR beta sequencing. Healthy donors were age- and sex-matched controls. CD8+ TEMRA cells were enriched by FACS, while bulk CD8+ and CD4+ T cells were purified by magnetic negative isolation. Blood was drawn into EDTA tubes, processed within 24 hours, and PBMCs were isolated by density gradient centrifugation. PBMCs intended for TCR sequencing were cryopreserved in liquid nitrogen and thawed later in a water bath at 37 degrees C. Purity of sorted or isolated CD4+, CD8+ and CD8+ TEMRA cells was at least 90%. RNA was extracted using the RNeasy kit, and about 0.5 to 1 microgram was reverse transcribed with random hexamers. The immunoSEQ multiplex PCR assay, covering 54 Vbeta and 13 Jbeta segments, was used to amplify TCR beta CDR3 regions. PCR amplification bias was corrected using a synthetic template baseline for primer optimization and computational correction. From the authors' description of their analysis: Reads were annotated to V, D and J genes according to IMGT and were analyzed with immunoSEQ Analyzer, with only productive sequences retained. Clonality was calculated as one minus the Shannon entropy normalized by log2 of the number of productive unique sequences. For each patient and control, public and private clones were evaluated within the 100 most prevalent clones. A clone was defined as Susac-specific if it was absent from the healthy and MS cohorts, from about a thousand published viral clones and from other ImmuneACCESS disease sequences. TCRdb passed the public sequencing reads through fastp at Q25 and MiXCR, retaining productive beta sequences. CDR3 protein duplicates are merged, each entry listing the most common genes and DNA. The V and J calls and clone size come from TCRdb's table, not from the authors' own analysis. Within this sample are roughly 110,000 distinct CDR3 sequences, with nearly 95% of them counted one time only. The ten largest clones add up to around 0.15% of the sample.

The CDR3 has 14 amino acids, counting the end cysteine and phenylalanine. The kept DNA is CDR3 alone, 42 bases in frame from the first base. V ends up 4 bases short and J 10 bases short, with an unmatched junction base count of 8. According to the germline V gene, CDR1 reads SGHRS and CDR2 reads YFSETQ. Sequencing was carried out using CD4+ T cells from PBMCs. This receptor chain uses TRBV5-1 and TRBJ2-1, with 10 bases matching TRBD1. This receptor was obtained from a human donor in good health. CDR3 loop: CASSAGTGEGEQFF. The DNA sequence is TGCGCCAGCAGCGCGGGGACAGGGGAGGGAGAGCAGTTCTTC.